The 16 T cell receptor beta chains given below trace back to one sample, sequenced in a study of blood T cell repertoires in COVID-19. Produced via immunoSEQ multiplex PCR; TCRdb's table is partial and in-frame only. The sample comprises under 300,000 clones, roughly 80% of which are singletons, and roughly 3.4% rests with the top ten. The specimen was peripheral blood. All receptors come from a woman aged 18-29 years with acute or convalescent COVID-19.

V usage is TRBV5-5 and J usage is TRBJ2-5; tentative D call: TRBD2 (5 bases). V shed 4 bases and J shed 7 bases, with 14 bases lying between them. Looked up from germline, CDR1 is SGHKS and CDR2 is YYEKEE (reference sequence). The length of the CDR3 is 13 residues. The CDR3 sequence is CASSPNSRGTQYF. CDR3 nucleotides: TGTGCCAGCAGCCCAAATTCTCGGGGGACCCAGTACTTC.

The chain joins TRBV6-5 to TRBJ2-7; D is uncertain. CDR1 MNHEY and CDR2 SVGAGI come from the germline V gene. The CDR3 is 12 residues long. V lost 11 bases, J lost 4 bases, and 15 bases lay in between. CDR3 amino acids: CASQKNGYEQYF. CDR3 DNA sequence: TGTGCCTCACAGAAAAATGGTTACGAGCAGTACTTC.

The chain recombines TRBV6-5 with TRBJ2-3; 12 bases are shared with TRBD2. The CDR3 has 15 residues. V lost 2 bases to trimming and J lost 6 bases; unmatched junction nucleotides: 3. Germline values: CDR1 MNHEY, CDR2 SVGAGI. In DNA, the CDR3 is TGTGCCAGCAGTTACCTAGCGGGAGGGGTGGATACGCAGTATTTT. Its translation: CASSYLAGGVDTQYF.

Comment on this clone: The same CDR3 is also encoded by other DNA sequences in this sample. This chain uses TRBV5-1 with TRBJ1-1, with a weak D call TRBD1 (5 bases). V dropped 0 bases and J dropped 5 bases, with 11 bases sitting between them. From germline, CDR1 is SGHRS and CDR2 YFSETQ. The length of the CDR3 is 14 residues. CDR3 coding DNA: TGCGCCAGCAGCTTGGCCGGGGGGTGGACTGAAGCTTTCTTT. The encoded protein is CASSLAGGWTEAFF.

The sample holds a few counts of this clone. V usage is TRBV24-1 and J usage is TRBJ2-1, with D possibly TRBD2 on 6 matching bases. V lost 4 bases and J 2 bases, leaving 8 bases between the germline ends. The germline V gene encodes CDR1 KGHDR and CDR2 SFDVKD. This CDR3 is 14 amino acids long. The CDR3 DNA reads TGTGCCACCAGTGAACCGGGAGCCTACAATGAGCAGTTCTTC. This sequence encodes CATSEPGAYNEQFF.

This clone was observed once. This chain links TRBV13 with TRBJ2-7; 9 bases are a match to TRBD1. Germline V gene lookup returns CDR1 PRHDT and CDR2 FYEKMQ (reference sequence). With V trimmed by 5 bases and J by 4 bases, 6 bases remained unmatched. The CDR3 has 14 amino acids. The CDR3 coding sequence is TGTGCCAGCAGCCCCCGGGACAGGGTTTACGAGCAGTACTTC. It encodes CASSPRDRVYEQYF.

The chain couples TRBV4-3 to TRBJ2-7, with D unclear. Trimming removed 1 base from V and 3 bases from J, with 13 bases in between. This CDR3 is 15 amino acids long. Germline V lookup: CDR1 LGHNA, CDR2 YSLEER. CDR3 nucleotide sequence: TGCGCCAGCAGCCAAGCCTCAGGCCCATTCTACGAGCAGTACTTC. This gives the protein CASSQASGPFYEQYF.

The rearrangement links TRBV25-1 to TRBJ1-2; 10 positions match TRBD1. Unmatched junction bases numbered 2, after V lost 6 bases and J lost 1 base. The CDR3 consists of 14 residues. Germline CDR1 is MGHDK and CDR2 is SYGVNS. DNA of the CDR3: TGTGCCAGCAGCCGGACAGGGGGTAACTATGGCTACACCTTC. It yields the protein CASSRTGGNYGYTF.

The rearrangement joins TRBV10-3 to TRBJ1-6, with TRBD1 as a possible D gene (5 bases). CDR3 length: 12 amino acids. The germline V gene encodes CDR1 ENHRY and CDR2 SYGVKD. V lost 11 bases and J 9 bases, leaving 14 bases between the germline ends. The CDR3 coding sequence is TGTGCCGCTCAGGGCGGCGCTTCACCCCTCCACTTT. Residues: CAAQGGASPLHF.

The rearrangement joins TRBV25-1 to TRBJ1-2; D is uncertain. Between the trimmed V and J ends, which lost 6 bases and 8 bases, there was a span of 16 bases. Germline V gene sequence: CDR1 MGHDK, CDR2 SYGVNS. CDR3 length: 13 amino acids. The CDR3 DNA sequence: TGTGCCAGCAGCCTACAGACCTTTGAGGGCTACACCTTC. It translates to CASSLQTFEGYTF.

The V and J genes are TRBV3-1 (or the pseudogene TRBV3-2) and TRBJ2-3; no reliable D call. The CDR3 has 16 residues. The V gene lost 0 bases and the J gene lost 2 bases, with 12 bases spanning the gap. CDR1 is LGHDT, CDR2 YNNKEL, per germline (reference sequence). In DNA, the CDR3 is TGTGCCAGCAGCCAAGATGTGGCTCATTACACAGATACGCAGTATTTT. Translating it yields CASSQDVAHYTDTQYF.

The DNA for the CDR3 is TGCGCCAGCAGCCAAGGCGTCATAAGCTATGGCTACACCTTC. It yields the protein CASSQGVISYGYTF. This chain connects TRBV4-3 to TRBJ1-2, with unresolved D. The CDR3 has 14 amino acids. Trimming shortened V by 1 base and J by 4 bases, and 10 bases separated the two germline ends. Per germline, CDR1 LGHNA and CDR2 YSLEER.

The chain uses TRBV7-9 and TRBJ2-2; no firm D call. Looked up from germline, CDR1 is SEHNR and CDR2 is FQNEAQ (reference sequence). The germline V and J ends were trimmed by 6 bases and 3 bases, with 8 bases remaining between them. The CDR3 totals 13 residues. CDR3 bases: TGTGCCAGCAGTTCTCCGGACACCGGGGAGCTGTTTTTT. It is translated as CASSSPDTGELFF.

The chain links TRBV9 to TRBJ2-2, with TRBD1 identical over 7 bases. This CDR3 is built from 14 residues. Germline lookup yields CDR1 SGDLS and CDR2 YYNGEE. V dropped 5 bases and J dropped 6; count of bases not matched to a gene: 7. The DNA for the CDR3 is TGTGCCAGCAGTTTAACAGGGGTGGCCGGGGAGCTGTTTTTT. Amino acids: CASSLTGVAGELFF.

The V gene is TRBV24-1, the J gene TRBJ2-1; 15 bases line up with TRBD2. CDR3 size: 20 residues. CDR1 is KGHDR and CDR2 is SFDVKD in the germline V gene. V dropped 3 bases and J dropped 4; count of bases not matched to a gene: 12. The CDR3 protein is CATSDPTGLAGGPGYNEQFF. DNA of the CDR3: TGTGCCACCAGTGATCCAACCGGACTAGCGGGAGGGCCGGGTTACAATGAGCAGTTCTTC.

The genes are TRBV18 and TRBJ1-1; 8 bases line up with TRBD1. The V gene end was trimmed by 0 bases and the J gene end by 9 bases; junction bases not matched to a gene: 6. This CDR3 spans 14 amino acids. CDR1 and CDR2 (germline): KGHSH, LQKENI. CDR3 region: CASSPPRGRGQAFF. Written as DNA, the CDR3 is TGTGCCAGCTCACCACCGCGGGGCAGGGGGCAAGCTTTCTTT.